This TCR beta chain was sequenced for a study of blood T cell repertoires in COVID-19. Turning to the study itself: The origin of the acute and convalescent COVID-19 samples was the United States, Italy and Spain.

Assay used: immunoSEQ multiplex PCR; TCRdb lists only in-frame clones, some missing. The sample lists 11,000 to 15,000 clones; roughly nine tenths were seen once. There are 15 residues in the CDR3. The germline CDR1 and CDR2 sequences are SGHRS and YFSETQ. Between the trimmed V and J ends, which lost 0 bases and 4 bases, there was a span of 14 bases. The specimen was peripheral blood. This sequence was found in a human donor in a cohort sampled during active COVID-19. The genes are TRBV5-1 and TRBJ2-7; D might be TRBD2 (6 bases). The CDR3 DNA sequence: TGCGCCAGCAGCTTGGCCGGGGTTAGCGGATACGAGCAGTACTTC. Protein: CASSLAGVSGYEQYF.